This entry lists 18 T cell receptor beta chains sequenced from one sample in a study of cytomegalovirus exposure and HLA in healthy donors. A multiplex PCR was run with 60 Vbeta primers and 13 Jbeta primers. Produced via immunoSEQ multiplex PCR; TCRdb's table is partial and in-frame only. This sample has 150,000 to 200,000 clones, with approximately 84% found just once. Sequencing input: PBMCs. These receptors were taken from a boy aged 5-17 years in good health and CMV-seronegative.

For this clone: Within the sample, other DNA sequences also encode this same CDR3. J is TRBJ2-7 and V is TRBV19, with no clear D. V lost 1 base and J 4 bases, leaving 8 bases between the germline ends. The CDR3 runs to 13 residues. Per germline, CDR1 LNHDA and CDR2 SQIVND (reference sequence). DNA of the CDR3: TGTGCCAGTAGTATAGGCCGCGGTTACGAGCAGTACTTC. This encodes CASSIGRGYEQYF.

The rearrangement uses TRBV9 and TRBJ2-1, with D possibly being TRBD1 (5 bases). Germline V lookup: CDR1 SGDLS, CDR2 YYNGEE. Deletions cut 0 bases from V and 8 bases from J, with 18 bases between. There are 16 residues in the CDR3. Here the CDR3 reads CASSVAVVGPADEQFF. CDR3 sequence (DNA): TGTGCCAGCAGCGTAGCCGTTGTGGGGCCCGCCGATGAGCAGTTCTTC.

This chain joins TRBV13 and TRBJ1-5, with 7 bases aligning to TRBD1. CDR3 length: 14 amino acids. V shed 5 bases and J 5 bases; nucleotides not matched to a gene: 6. Germline-derived CDR1 and CDR2 are PRHDT and FYEKMQ (reference sequence). The CDR3 spells CASSTRGIDQPQHF. CDR3 DNA: TGTGCCAGCAGCACCAGGGGGATTGATCAGCCCCAGCATTTT.

The chain uses TRBV5-6 and TRBJ2-1, with TRBD1 matching 9 bases. V trimming: 0 bases; J trimming: 0 bases; junction bases outside the gene matches: 7. Germline V lookup: CDR1 SGHDT, CDR2 YYEEEE. This CDR3 region has 18 residues. CDR3 sequence (DNA): TGTGCCAGCAGCTTGGACAGGGGGCAGCGTTCCTCCTACAATGAGCAGTTCTTC. As protein: CASSLDRGQRSSYNEQFF.

The gene calls are TRBV10-3 and TRBJ2-7; 11 nucleotides line up with TRBD2. V lost 6 bases, J lost 3 bases, and 7 bases stayed unmatched. In germline, CDR1 is ENHRY, CDR2 SYGVKD. There are 15 residues in the CDR3. CDR3 bases: TGTGCCATCAGGATGGGACTAGCGGAAAACTACGAGCAGTACTTC. Translating it yields CAIRMGLAENYEQYF.

This clone was counted a single time. CDR3 loop: CASSQRPDYNTEAFF. The CDR3 bases are TGCGCCAGCAGCCAACGTCCAGACTACAACACTGAAGCTTTCTTT. The genes are TRBV4-1 and TRBJ1-1; D remains unclear. The CDR3 contains 15 residues. Germline values: CDR1 MGHRA, CDR2 YSYEKL. The V gene lost 2 bases and the J gene lost 2 bases, with 12 bases spanning the gap.

The chain combines TRBV9 with TRBJ2-3; the D gene is possibly TRBD1 (5 bases). Germline V gene lookup returns CDR1 SGDLS and CDR2 YYNGEE. The CDR3 covers 12 residues. V was trimmed by 7 bases and J by 0 bases, leaving 6 bases between them. As DNA, the CDR3 is TGTGCCAGCTCAGGGAGCACAGATACGCAGTATTTT. Translating gives CASSGSTDTQYF. The entire variable domain, with the rest obtained from reference TRBV9 and TRBJ2-3, is as follows: DSGVTQTPKHLITATGQRVTLRCSPRSGDLSVYWYQQSLDQGLQFLIQYYNGEERAKGNILERFSAQQFPDLHSELNLSSLELGDSALYFCASSGSTDTQYFGPGTRLTVL.

This clone has a handful of counts. The V gene is TRBV6-5, the J gene TRBJ2-7, with D perhaps TRBD1 (6 bases). The CDR3 has 13 residues. Trimming stripped 6 bases from V and 5 bases from J, with 14 bases between. Germline lookup yields CDR1 MNHEY and CDR2 SVGAGI. DNA of the CDR3: TGTGCCAGCAGGCCCACAGGGAACAACGAGCAGTACTTC. Translating it yields CASRPTGNNEQYF.

This chain uses TRBV19 with TRBJ2-7; D might be TRBD1 (5 bases). CDR3 length equals 14 residues. In germline, CDR1 is LNHDA, CDR2 SQIVND (reference sequence). Trimming stripped 3 bases from V and 2 bases from J, with 11 bases between. The CDR3 reads CASSITPGTYEQYF. CDR3 in DNA: TGTGCCAGTAGTATCACCCCAGGGACCTACGAGCAGTACTTC.

The chain carries TRBV6-5 and TRBJ2-3; D may be TRBD1 (5 bases). V was pared by 0 bases and J by 1 base, with 8 bases between. In germline, CDR1 is MNHEY, CDR2 SVGAGI. The CDR3 loop spans 15 amino acids. The DNA for the CDR3 is TGTGCCAGCAGTTACTCGGGGCACCGCACAGATACGCAGTATTTT. This translates into CASSYSGHRTDTQYF.

Concerning this clone itself: Germline and junction disagree at one end, which may indicate a read error. The chain is built from TRBV7-9 and TRBJ1-1, with 8 bases aligning to TRBD1. The CDR3 has 12 residues. In germline, CDR1 is SEHNR, CDR2 FQNEAQ (reference sequence). The CDR3: CSSTLDRGWAFF. The CDR3 DNA follows: TGTTCCAGCACCCTAGACAGGGGTTGGGCTTTCTTT. The complete variable domain, with remaining parts taken from reference TRBV7-9 and TRBJ1-1, reads DTGVSQNPRHKITKRGQNVTFRCDPISEHNRLYWYRQTLGQGPEFLTYFQNEAQLEKSRLLSDRFSAERPKGSFSTLEIQRTEQGDSAMYLCSSTLDRGWAFFGQGTRLTVV.

The V and J genes are TRBV6-5 and TRBJ1-1; D remains ambiguous. The germline V gene has CDR1 MNHEY and CDR2 SVGAGI. The CDR3 covers 16 residues. Trimming removed 2 bases at V and 0 bases at J, with 13 bases between. CDR3 region: CASSYGVLSMNTEAFF. The CDR3 DNA reads as TGTGCCAGCAGTTACGGTGTCCTATCGATGAACACTGAAGCTTTCTTT.

This sequence joins TRBV6-6 and TRBJ2-7, with 14 bases matching TRBD2. Germline V gives CDR1 MNHNY, CDR2 SVGAGI (reference sequence). V dropped 4 bases and J dropped 7; count of bases not matched to a gene: 6. CDR3 length: 15 residues. CDR3 protein: CASSLVGLAGVEQYF. CDR3 DNA sequence: TGTGCCAGCAGTTTAGTGGGACTAGCGGGAGTGGAGCAGTACTTC.

This clone was seen a handful of times. V usage is TRBV4-1 and J usage is TRBJ1-2, with 7 bases aligning to TRBD1. This CDR3 spans 17 amino acids. The germline V gene has CDR1 MGHRA and CDR2 YSYEKL. With V trimmed by 0 bases and J by 4 bases, 11 bases remained unmatched. CDR3 sequence reads: CASSQDEWAGGIYGYTF. The DNA for the CDR3 is TGCGCCAGCAGCCAAGATGAGTGGGCAGGGGGTATCTATGGCTACACCTTC.

V is TRBV7-9 and J is TRBJ1-1; 8 nucleotides match TRBD1. V shed 6 bases, J shed 2 bases, and the junction held 5 bases outside the gene matches. Germline V gives CDR1 SEHNR, CDR2 FQNEAQ (reference sequence). The CDR3 runs 14 residues. CDR3 in amino acids: CASSQDRGNTEAFF. CDR3 DNA: TGTGCCAGCAGTCAAGACAGGGGAAACACTGAAGCTTTCTTT.

The V gene is TRBV25-1, the J gene TRBJ2-3, with 8 bases fitting TRBD2. The germline V gene encodes CDR1 MGHDK and CDR2 SYGVNS. J gave up 8 bases and V 4 bases, and 5 bases lay outside the gene matches. The CDR3 totals 13 residues. The CDR3 nucleotides are TGTGCCAGCAGTGCGGGAGGGGTTGGTACGCAGTATTTT. This sequence encodes CASSAGGVGTQYF.

This sequence joins TRBV27 and TRBJ1-2, with 8 bases aligning to TRBD1. The length of the CDR3 is 14 residues. J lost 7 bases, V lost 5 bases, and 9 bases had no gene match. Per germline, CDR1 MNHEY and CDR2 SMNVEV (reference sequence). The CDR3, as DNA: TGTGCCAGCAGTCCCCTGGACAGGGTAGCTGGCTACACCTTC. This codes for CASSPLDRVAGYTF.

V usage is TRBV9 and J usage is TRBJ1-1; the match to TRBD1 covers 9 bases. The junction had 12 bases not matched to a gene; V was cut back by 3 bases and J by 3 bases. The germline V gene encodes CDR1 SGDLS and CDR2 YYNGEE. The CDR3 spans 17 residues. The CDR3 reads CASSAGGGGQGYTEAFF. The CDR3 DNA follows: TGTGCCAGCAGCGCCGGTGGGGGGGGACAGGGTTACACTGAAGCTTTCTTT.